This T cell receptor beta chain is from a study of Graves' ophthalmopathy and Graves' hyperthyroidism. Clinical symptoms, serum thyroxine, TRAb, thyroid ultrasound and orbital computed tomography formed the basis of diagnosis. As the template, RNA transcripts were used to amplify TCR beta CDR3 regions. Amplification began with first-round RT-PCR using HTBI primers, then second-round multiplex PCR was performed. TCRdb ran MiXCR on the multiplex PCR reads and lists one entry per CDR3 protein. The repertoire holds hundreds of thousands of distinct CDR3 sequences, with 45% as singletons. On this clonotype itself: Its antigen is not identified.

Study findings and constraints: In blood appeared most of the expanded thyroid clonotypes whose frequency exceeded 0.001.

The receptor comes from an adult man with Graves' ophthalmopathy. The material sequenced was peripheral blood.

The CDR3 sequence is CASSTEPGLNYEQYF. The DNA for the CDR3 is TGTGCCAGTAGTACAGAGCCGGGACTGAACTACGAGCAGTACTTC. This chain links TRBV19 with TRBJ2-7, with D perhaps matching TRBD2 (6 bases). The germline V gene encodes CDR1 LNHDA and CDR2 SQIVND (reference sequence). The CDR3 spans 15 residues. V dropped 4 bases and J dropped 3 bases, with 16 bases sitting between them.